Listed here are 3 T cell receptor beta chains from one sample, sequenced in a study of CD8+ T cells in alopecia areata. Documented treatment: oral pan-JAK inhibitor, 5-10 mg twice daily. Sequencing templates came from extracted RNA that was reverse transcribed into cDNA. TCRdb keeps only in-frame clones here, not all; method: immunoSEQ multiplex PCR. This table holds 200,000 or so clones, less than 45% found once. Here the sequenced sample was CD4+ T cells sorted from blood, taken between weeks 36 and 40, from a patient treated with tofacitinib. All receptors come from a human donor with alopecia areata.

In its sample, this clone was seen a few times. The V call is TRBV7-9, the J call TRBJ2-2, with 12 nucleotides matching TRBD2. Germline CDR1 reads SEHNR; CDR2 reads FQNEAQ (reference sequence). The J segment lost 3 bases and the V segment lost 5 bases, leaving 7 bases of the junction unmatched. This CDR3 is 17 amino acids long. CDR3 loop: CASSDQTSGRYTGELFF. CDR3 nucleotides: TGTGCCAGCAGCGACCAGACTAGCGGGAGATACACCGGGGAGCTGTTTTTT.

The gene calls are TRBV5-1 and TRBJ2-7, with TRBD2 as a possible D gene (5 bases). Germline V CDR1 and CDR2: SGHRS, YFSETQ. The CDR3 is 14 amino acids. Trimming left V 2 bases short and J 6 bases short, with 15 bases between. CDR3 in amino acids: CASSLGTAGGEQYF. CDR3 nucleotides: TGCGCCAGCAGCTTAGGTACAGCCGGAGGCGAGCAGTACTTC. Full variable domain (missing parts from reference TRBV5-1 and TRBJ2-7): KAGVTQTPRYLIKTRGQQVTLSCSPISGHRSVSWYQQTPGQGLQFLFEYFSETQRNKGNFPGRFSGRQFSNSRSEMNVSTLELGDSALYLCASSLGTAGGEQYFGPGTRLTVT.

As DNA, the CDR3 is TGTGCCAGCAGGCCTCCAGGGGAGCAGCAGCCCCAGCATTTT. This gives the protein CASRPPGEQQPQHF. The chain uses TRBV6-6 and TRBJ1-5; a possible D gene is TRBD1 (6 bases). The V gene lost 6 bases and the J gene lost 7 bases, with 16 bases spanning the gap. In germline, CDR1 is MNHNY, CDR2 SVGAGI (reference sequence). The CDR3 spans 14 residues.